These 29 T cell receptor beta chains share one sample of origin, sequenced in a study of PD-L1 blockade in urothelial cancer. Time point indicated: peripheral blood 6 weeks after treatment start. Libraries were prepared by immunoSEQ multiplex PCR; TCRdb keeps only in-frame clonotypes and omits some of them. The repertoire has around 110,000 clones, about 89% of them found once; the top ten carry about 1.8%. This specimen consisted of PBMCs, obtained around atezolizumab (anti-PD-L1) treatment. The receptors stem from a man aged 55 to 70 with urothelial cancer.

The genes are TRBV2 and TRBJ1-1; tentative D call: TRBD1 (6 bases). Germline assignment: CDR1 SNHLY and CDR2 FYNNEI. The CDR3 is 13 residues long. V lost 6 bases and J 4 bases, leaving 12 bases between the germline ends. Written as DNA, the CDR3 is TGTGCCAGCAGCCGACAGGAACTCACTGAAGCTTTCTTT. Its translation is CASSRQELTEAFF.

The gene calls are TRBV18 and TRBJ2-2, with 8 bases that match TRBD1. Per germline, CDR1 KGHSH and CDR2 LQKENI. Trimming at V came to 6 bases and at J to 1 base, leaving 1 base not matched to a gene. The length of the CDR3 is 14 residues. The DNA of the CDR3 is TGTGCCAGCTCTGGGACAGGGAACACCGGGGAGCTGTTTTTT. The encoded protein is CASSGTGNTGELFF.

A few counts support this clone. CDR3 bases: TGTGCCAGCAGCCGAAGTGCTAGCGCCGAGCAGTACTTC. Its translation: CASSRSASAEQYF. V and J are TRBV13 and TRBJ2-7; possible D gene TRBD2, 6 bases. The CDR3 length is 13 residues. CDR1 PRHDT and CDR2 FYEKMQ come from the germline V gene (reference sequence). V was clipped by 5 bases and J by 6 bases, with 14 bases between them.

The CDR3 spells CASSKGDRGTYSNQPQHF. The CDR3 DNA follows: TGTGCCAGCAGCAAAGGGGACAGGGGGACTTATAGCAATCAGCCCCAGCATTTT. The chain has TRBV21-1 and TRBJ1-5; the table's D call of TRBD1 was not tested on the DNA. TRBV21-1 is deemed a pseudogene. CDR3 length: 18 residues.

The V and J genes are TRBV6-5 and TRBJ2-2; TRBD2 aligns across 9 bases. The J segment lost 7 bases and the V segment lost 1 base, leaving 7 bases of the junction unmatched. The length of the CDR3 is 16 residues. CDR1 is MNHEY, CDR2 SVGAGI, per germline. This CDR3 is CASSYLGPSGIGELFF. The CDR3 DNA reads TGTGCCAGCAGTTACTTAGGGCCTAGCGGGATCGGGGAGCTGTTTTTT.

In DNA form, the CDR3 reads TGTGCCAGCAGTTTACCCGGGACAGGGGGGTACAATGAGCAGTTCTTC. Amino acids: CASSLPGTGGYNEQFF. The V call is TRBV27, the J call TRBJ2-1; the match to TRBD1 covers 11 bases. Germline CDR1 reads MNHEY; CDR2 reads SMNVEV (reference sequence). V trimming: 2 bases; J trimming: 4 bases; junction bases outside the gene matches: 4. The CDR3 contains 16 residues.

The rearrangement joins TRBV19 to TRBJ1-5, with a possible D match to TRBD1 (6 bases). Trimming shortened V by 6 bases and J by 2 bases, and 11 bases separated the two germline ends. The CDR3 is 14 amino acids. Germline CDR1 reads LNHDA; CDR2 reads SQIVND (reference sequence). The CDR3 is CASSRQAGNQPQHF. The CDR3 DNA sequence: TGTGCCAGTAGCCGACAGGCCGGCAATCAGCCCCAGCATTTT.

CDR3 nucleotides: TGTGCCAGTTCTGATCCCGGGACAGGGGGAGGCGAGCAGTACTTC. Residues: CASSDPGTGGGEQYF. V and J are TRBV19 and TRBJ2-7; 11 nucleotides align to TRBD1. Trimming cost V 8 bases and J 6 bases; bases outside gene matches: 12. From germline, CDR1 is LNHDA and CDR2 SQIVND (reference sequence). This CDR3 has 15 amino acids.

J is TRBJ1-1 and V is TRBV27; D gene ambiguous. The CDR3 has 11 residues. V was shortened by 7 bases and J by 3 bases, with 6 bases between the two germline ends. The germline CDR1 and CDR2 sequences are MNHEY and SMNVEV (reference sequence). CDR3 nucleotides: TGTGCCAGCAAGCGTTACACTGAAGCTTTCTTT. Encoded protein: CASKRYTEAFF.

The rearrangement uses TRBV7-8 and TRBJ2-3, with 8 bases identical to TRBD2. J gave up 1 base and V 1 base, and 4 bases lay outside the gene matches. This CDR3 contains 16 residues. Germline V lookup: CDR1 SGHVS, CDR2 FQNEAQ. The CDR3 nucleotides are TGTGCCAGCAGCTTAGAGGGGACTAGGGGCACAGATACGCAGTATTTT. Protein sequence: CASSLEGTRGTDTQYF.

This clone was seen once. The chain is built from TRBV6-1 and TRBJ2-7, with D unresolved. Germline V gene sequence: CDR1 MNHNS, CDR2 SASEGT. V lost 4 bases and J lost 1, with 8 bases in between. The length of the CDR3 is 13 residues. CDR3: CASSATLSYEQYF. CDR3 nucleotides: TGTGCCAGCAGTGCGACATTGTCCTACGAGCAGTACTTC.

This chain uses TRBV20-1 with TRBJ2-5; D gene ambiguous. Trimming cost V 7 bases and J 5 bases, with 11 bases left between them. Looked up from germline, CDR1 is DFQATT and CDR2 is SNEGSKA (reference sequence). This CDR3 comprises 11 residues. The CDR3 is CSVFWAETQYF. The CDR3, as DNA: TGCAGTGTTTTCTGGGCTGAGACCCAGTACTTC.

The genes are TRBV5-1 and TRBJ2-2; 8 bases are a match to TRBD2. The CDR3 consists of 15 residues. The V gene end was trimmed by 2 bases and the J gene end by 4 bases; junction bases not matched to a gene: 4. The germline gives CDR1 SGHRS, CDR2 YFSETQ. CDR3 in amino acids: CASSLAGEGTGELFF. The CDR3 coding sequence is TGCGCCAGCAGCTTAGCGGGGGAAGGCACCGGGGAGCTGTTTTTT.

This chain uses TRBV18 with TRBJ1-1; D call uncertain. V was pared by 0 bases and J by 4 bases, with 15 bases between. The CDR3 loop spans 16 amino acids. Germline V gene lookup returns CDR1 KGHSH and CDR2 LQKENI. The CDR3 protein is CASSPPYAGSGTEAFF. The CDR3 nucleotides are TGTGCCAGCTCACCACCGTATGCCGGGTCCGGCACTGAAGCTTTCTTT.

V usage is TRBV10-3 and J usage is TRBJ2-7, with 7 bases aligning to TRBD1. The V gene end was trimmed by 1 base and the J gene end by 0 bases; junction bases not matched to a gene: 3. Germline CDR1 and CDR2: ENHRY and SYGVKD. The CDR3 covers 15 residues. The CDR3 protein is CAISELGQDSYEQYF. The CDR3 nucleotides are TGTGCCATCAGTGAGTTAGGACAGGACTCCTACGAGCAGTACTTC.

This sequence joins TRBV11-2 and TRBJ2-7; weak D call: TRBD1 (6 bases). The germline V gene has CDR1 SGHAT and CDR2 FQNNGV. This CDR3 comprises 14 residues. The V and J ends lost 5 bases and 2 bases respectively, with 13 bases between them. The CDR3 DNA reads TGTGCCAGCAGCCCTTTGGGGGCTGCCTACGAGCAGTACTTC. Translating it yields CASSPLGAAYEQYF.

This chain links TRBV28 with TRBJ1-4; 9 bases fit TRBD1. The CDR3 consists of 17 residues. From germline, CDR1 is MDHEN and CDR2 SYDVKM. J gave up 4 bases and V 2 bases, and 8 bases lay outside the gene matches. Written as DNA, the CDR3 is TGTGCCAGCAGTTTACCCCAACAGGGGGCCAGTAATGAAAAACTGTTTTTT. Amino acid sequence: CASSLPQQGASNEKLFF.

V usage is TRBV6-5 and J usage is TRBJ2-1; 10 nucleotides match TRBD1. V gave up 7 bases and J gave up 6 bases; unmatched junction bases: 6. CDR1 MNHEY and CDR2 SVGAGI come from the germline V gene. This CDR3 has 14 amino acids. CDR3 DNA sequence: TGTGCCAGCACTAGACAGGGGGCGGGCAATGAGCAGTTCTTC. It translates to CASTRQGAGNEQFF.

This chain uses TRBV5-1 with TRBJ1-4; D possibly corresponds to TRBD1 (5 bases). Germline lookup yields CDR1 SGHRS and CDR2 YFSETQ. This CDR3 is built from 13 residues. Trimming shortened V by 4 bases and J by 7 bases, and 11 bases separated the two germline ends. The CDR3 DNA is TGCGCCAGCAGCGTAGGGGTGCCTGAAAAACTGTTTTTT. This encodes CASSVGVPEKLFF.

CDR3 nucleotide sequence: TGTGCCAGCAGCCCCCCTTCTAGCGTCGAGCAGTACTTC. This translates into CASSPPSSVEQYF. The chain combines TRBV14 with TRBJ2-7; possibly TRBD2 for D (6 bases). Trimming removed 4 bases at V and 6 bases at J, with 13 bases between. The CDR3 runs to 13 residues. The germline gives CDR1 SGHDN, CDR2 FVKESK.

This clone was detected once. V is TRBV28 and J is TRBJ2-1, with D perhaps TRBD2 (5 bases). This CDR3 comprises 15 residues. Germline V gene lookup returns CDR1 MDHEN and CDR2 SYDVKM. V lost 5 bases and J 4 bases, leaving 15 bases between the germline ends. CDR3 sequence: CASSQSGRTYNEQFF. Here the CDR3 DNA reads TGTGCCAGCAGTCAGAGCGGCAGGACTTACAATGAGCAGTTCTTC.

The chain employs TRBV5-8 and TRBJ1-5; D is unclear. The CDR3 spans 13 residues. The germline V gene has CDR1 SGHTS and CDR2 YDEGEE. V was pared by 9 bases and J by 5 bases, with 15 bases between. DNA for the CDR3: TGTGCCACCTCAAGGGCAGCGGATCAGCCCCAGCATTTT. Its protein is CATSRAADQPQHF.

The chain couples TRBV7-2 to TRBJ2-1; 8 positions match TRBD2. Germline V lookup: CDR1 SGHTA, CDR2 FQGNSA. V shed 2 bases and J 7 bases; nucleotides not matched to a gene: 4. The CDR3 loop spans 14 amino acids. The CDR3 DNA is TGTGCCAGCAGCTTACAAGCGGGAGCAAATGAGCAGTTCTTC. As protein: CASSLQAGANEQFF. Drawing the rest from reference TRBV7-2 and TRBJ2-1, the complete variable domain is GAGVSQSPSNKVTEKGKDVELRCDPISGHTALYWYRQSLGQGLEFLIYFQGNSAPDKSGLPSDRFSAERTGGSVSTLTIQRTQQEDSAVYLCASSLQAGANEQFFGPGTRLTVL.

The chain recombines TRBV19 with TRBJ2-1, with TRBD1 matching 7 bases. Trimming cost V 10 bases and J 3 bases; bases outside gene matches: 3. CDR1 and CDR2 (germline): LNHDA, SQIVND (reference sequence). The CDR3 has 12 amino acids. CDR3 bases: TGTGCCACGGGACAGCTCTACAATGAGCAGTTCTTC. Translated: CATGQLYNEQFF.

The gene calls are TRBV4-1 and TRBJ1-2; D not resolved. Germline V gene data show CDR1 as MGHRA and CDR2 as YSYEKL. The CDR3 is 16 amino acids. Trimming pared 1 base from V and 8 bases from J, leaving 20 bases between. This CDR3 is CASSQARLEVPTGYTF. The CDR3, as DNA: TGCGCCAGCAGCCAAGCCCGACTAGAGGTCCCCACAGGCTACACCTTC.

V gene TRBV5-4 combines with J gene TRBJ1-6; D not resolved. Germline V CDR1 and CDR2: SGHNT, YYREEE (reference sequence). The V gene lost 1 base and the J gene lost 7 bases, with 9 bases spanning the gap. The CDR3 runs to 14 residues. The CDR3 sequence is CASSLWEINSPLHF. CDR3 in DNA: TGTGCCAGCAGCTTGTGGGAGATAAATTCACCCCTCCACTTT.

The chain links TRBV28 to TRBJ1-5, with TRBD1 as a possible D gene (5 bases). V dropped 4 bases and J dropped 2 bases, with 15 bases sitting between them. Germline CDR1 and CDR2: MDHEN and SYDVKM. This CDR3 contains 16 residues. The CDR3 spells CASSWLAGPGNQPQHF. The CDR3 coding sequence is TGTGCCAGCAGTTGGCTGGCGGGGCCGGGCAATCAGCCCCAGCATTTT. The variable domain in full, with the rest retrieved from reference TRBV28 and TRBJ1-5, is DVKVTQSSRYLVKRTGEKVFLECVQDMDHENMFWYRQDPGLGLRLIYFSYDVKMKEKGDIPEGYSVSREKKERFSLILESASTNQTSMYLCASSWLAGPGNQPQHFGDGTRLSIL.

This clone was counted once. CDR3 sequence: CASSQVAGQGGSGANVLTF. The CDR3 DNA follows: TGTGCCAGCAGCCAAGTTGCGGGACAGGGGGGCTCTGGGGCCAACGTCCTGACTTTC. The chain has TRBV4-2 and TRBJ2-6; 11 bases map to TRBD1. Germline CDR1 reads LGHNA; CDR2 reads YNFKEQ. This CDR3 spans 19 amino acids. The V segment lost 1 base and the J segment 0 bases; nucleotides outside the gene matches: 5.

The chain has TRBV18 and TRBJ1-1; 7 bases line up with TRBD1. The CDR3 runs 14 residues. The germline CDR1 and CDR2 sequences are KGHSH and LQKENI. The J segment lost 4 bases and the V segment lost 3 bases, leaving 5 bases of the junction unmatched. The CDR3, as DNA: TGTGCCAGCTCACCGACAGGGTTGGGCACTGAAGCTTTCTTT. Protein: CASSPTGLGTEAFF.